Sequencing of this TCR beta chain was carried out in a study of cytomegalovirus exposure and HLA in healthy donors. Study-level results: A missense DCLRE1C variant was associated with V- and J-gene trimming of TCR beta chains in a later analysis, and an independent cohort replicated the association.

Points on this clone: Its antigen is unidentified.

PCR primers comprised 60 Vbeta and 13 Jbeta primers. The method was immunoSEQ multiplex PCR; TCRdb's version includes in-frame clones alone and lacks a portion of them. The sample consists of a few hundred thousand clones, around 80% of them appearing once. The CDR3 runs to 15 residues. The V gene end was trimmed by 8 bases and the J gene end by 1 base; junction bases not matched to a gene: 9. Germline CDR1 is KGHSH and CDR2 is LQKENI. The sample consisted of PBMCs. The chain uses TRBV18 and TRBJ1-1; 8 positions agree with TRBD1. The sequence derives from a woman aged 60-75 years in good health and CMV-seropositive. CDR3 sequence reads: CASRSMGQANTEAFF. In DNA form, the CDR3 reads TGTGCCAGCCGGAGTATGGGACAGGCGAACACTGAAGCTTTCTTT.